The clone carrying this TCR beta chain was counted a few times. What it recognizes is unknown. TCR beta CDR3 region amplification was performed from RNA transcripts. When the TCR CDR3 underwent first-round RT-PCR, the HTBI primer set was used. TCRdb fed the multiplex PCR reads into MiXCR, producing one record per CDR3 protein. The sample lists a few hundred thousand distinct CDR3 sequences; approximately 23% were seen once. There are 15 residues in the CDR3. Per the germline V gene, CDR1 is LNHNV and CDR2 is YYDKDF (reference sequence). The V end lost 0 bases, the J end lost 4 bases, and 12 bases lay between the germline ends. The entry originates in a study of T cells in Graves' hyperthyroidism and ophthalmopathy. Whole-study results and caveats: Blood shared most expanded thyroid clonotypes above 0.001.

Exclusions: uncontrolled infection, other autoimmune disease, pregnancy, lactation. Clinical symptoms, serum thyroxine, TRAb, thyroid ultrasound and orbital computed tomography informed diagnoses. Approximately 10 ml of fresh peripheral blood supplied the PBMCs. The source is a woman in her 70s with Graves' ophthalmopathy. V gene TRBV15 combines with J gene TRBJ2-5; D is possibly TRBD1 (6 bases). Material for sequencing was blood. The CDR3 region has the DNA TGTGCCACCAGCAGAGATCCTGGCAGGGGAGAGACCCAGTACTTC. Translation gives CATSRDPGRGETQYF.